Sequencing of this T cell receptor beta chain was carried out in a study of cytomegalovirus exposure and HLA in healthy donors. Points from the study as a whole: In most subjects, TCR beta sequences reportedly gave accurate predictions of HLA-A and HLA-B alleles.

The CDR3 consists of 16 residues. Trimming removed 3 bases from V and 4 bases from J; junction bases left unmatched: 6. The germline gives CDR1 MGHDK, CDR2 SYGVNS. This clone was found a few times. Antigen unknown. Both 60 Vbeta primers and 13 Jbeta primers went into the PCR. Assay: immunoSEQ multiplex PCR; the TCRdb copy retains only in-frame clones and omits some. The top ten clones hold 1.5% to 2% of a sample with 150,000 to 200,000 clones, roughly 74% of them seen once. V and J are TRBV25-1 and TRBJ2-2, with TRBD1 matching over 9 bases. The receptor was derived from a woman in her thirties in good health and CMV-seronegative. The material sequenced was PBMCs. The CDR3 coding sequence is TGTGCCAGCAGTGATCCGGGACAGGGCCCCACCGGGGAGCTGTTTTTT. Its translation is CASSDPGQGPTGELFF.